This record concerns one T cell receptor (beta chain) sequence. A single base separates this from a much larger clone, so it may be a read error. The entry originates in a study of Graves' ophthalmopathy and Graves' hyperthyroidism. In donors with ophthalmopathy, activity was moderate-to-severe, with CAS ≥3, NOSPECS ≥4 and duration under 3 months. Trimming cost V 8 bases and J 7 bases, with 12 bases left between them. CDR1 and CDR2 (germline): SGHTA, FQGTGA. CDR3 length: 13 residues. Transcripts of RNA were the source for amplifying TCR beta CDR3 regions. HTBI-primed RT-PCR formed the first round, and a multiplex PCR formed the second. TCRdb passed the multiplex PCR reads through MiXCR, listing each CDR3 protein once. The table records hundreds of thousands of distinct CDR3 sequences, around 14% of them present only once.

This TCR was recovered from a woman between 25 and 40 years old with Graves' ophthalmopathy. Sequenced: blood. The rearrangement uses TRBV7-3 and TRBJ1-6; no firm D call. In DNA, the CDR3 is TGTGCCAGCCTCGGCAGGCTGAATTCACCCCTCCACTTT. This codes for CASLGRLNSPLHF.